The clone carrying this T cell receptor beta chain came up many times. This sample was taken from a study of T cells in Graves' hyperthyroidism and ophthalmopathy. RNA transcripts yielded amplified TCR beta CDR3 regions. In the first-round RT-PCR of the TCR CDR3, the HTBI primer set was used. MiXCR, applied by TCRdb to the multiplex PCR reads, yields one record per CDR3 protein. The data show fewer than 400,000 distinct CDR3 sequences, with 15% to 17% seen just once and roughly 25% held by the top ten. Patients between 18 and 65 years old had hyperthyroidism, newly diagnosed and lasting under 2 months. The trim removed 6 bases at V and 6 bases at J, leaving 10 bases unmatched. The CDR3 length is 16 residues. Per germline, CDR1 MNHEY and CDR2 SMNVEV (reference sequence).

Sequences were obtained from blood. The genes are TRBV27 and TRBJ2-2, with 10 nucleotides matching TRBD1. The receptor comes from a woman between 18 and 30 years old with Graves' hyperthyroidism that later progressed to Graves' ophthalmopathy. CDR3 DNA: TGTGCCAGCAGACTAGACCGGGACAGGGGCCCCGGGGAGCTGTTTTTT. This translates into CASRLDRDRGPGELFF.